The 31 T cell receptor beta chains in this list originate from one sample, sequenced in a study of Ad26.COV2.S vaccination and SARS-CoV-2 variants. Data came from immunoSEQ multiplex PCR; TCRdb stores just in-frame clones and leaves some out. The data contain 300,000 to 400,000 clones, 86% of them singletons. Sample treatment: 19 received Ad26.COV2.S at low or high dose, single or two shots; several received placebo; per-sample allocation not given. Each sample was drawn 63 days after the first injection (of vaccine or placebo). Sequenced material: peripheral blood, taken in a trial of Ad26.COV2.S vaccine versus placebo. All receptors derive from a person aged 18-60 years who received the Ad26.COV2.S COVID-19 vaccine or a placebo.

The chain is built from TRBV5-1 and TRBJ2-1; TRBD2 agrees at 10 bases. The CDR3 is 17 residues long. Germline V gene sequence: CDR1 SGHRS, CDR2 YFSETQ. The junction had 7 bases not matched to a gene; V was cut back by 2 bases and J by 2 bases. In DNA form, the CDR3 reads TGCGCCAGCAGCTTTGGGAGCGGGGGGGCGGCCTACAATGAGCAGTTCTTC. Translating gives CASSFGSGGAAYNEQFF. The full variable domain, completed using reference TRBV5-1 and TRBJ2-1, is KAGVTQTPRYLIKTRGQQVTLSCSPISGHRSVSWYQQTPGQGLQFLFEYFSETQRNKGNFPGRFSGRQFSNSRSEMNVSTLELGDSALYLCASSFGSGGAAYNEQFFGPGTRLTVL.

The chain joins TRBV4-1 to TRBJ1-6; 10 bases fit TRBD1. The germline V gene encodes CDR1 MGHRA and CDR2 YSYEKL. The CDR3 has 17 amino acids. J gave up 10 bases and V 1 base, and 10 bases lay outside the gene matches. The CDR3 sequence is CASSQGGVGQGWSPLHF. Written as DNA, the CDR3 is TGCGCCAGCAGCCAAGGGGGTGTGGGACAGGGGTGGTCACCCCTCCACTTT.

This clone was picked up one time. V is TRBV9 and J is TRBJ2-2, with 11 nucleotides matching TRBD2. The CDR3 has 15 amino acids. V was pared by 0 bases and J by 5 bases, with 0 bases of the junction left unmatched. The V gene's germline CDR1 is SGDLS and CDR2 YYNGEE. The CDR3: CASSVGTSGTGELFF. Written as DNA, the CDR3 is TGTGCCAGCAGCGTAGGGACTAGCGGGACCGGGGAGCTGTTTTTT.

The chain employs TRBV3-1 (or the pseudogene TRBV3-2) and TRBJ1-3; 7 bases fit TRBD1. Germline loops: CDR1 LGHDT, CDR2 YNNKEL (reference sequence). V was clipped by 0 bases and J by 2 bases; unmatched bases: 19. CDR3 length: 21 amino acids. The CDR3 loop reads CASSQDPGTALPIVAGNTIYF. As DNA, the CDR3 is TGTGCCAGCAGCCAAGATCCCGGGACAGCCCTACCGATTGTTGCTGGAAACACCATATATTTT.

The chain links TRBV10-3 to TRBJ1-4; 10 bases line up with TRBD1. J was trimmed by 7 bases and V by 4 bases; bases with no gene match: 3. Germline values: CDR1 ENHRY, CDR2 SYGVKD. This CDR3 is 14 amino acids long. As DNA, the CDR3 is TGTGCCATCAGTGGACAGGGGGCGTTTGAAAAACTGTTTTTT. Translating it yields CAISGQGAFEKLFF.

This sequence joins TRBV7-6 and TRBJ2-3, with 7 bases aligning to TRBD1. Germline V gene sequence: CDR1 SGHVS, CDR2 FNYEAQ. V shed 5 bases, J shed 1 base, and the junction held 6 bases outside the gene matches. CDR3 length: 15 amino acids. CDR3 in DNA: TGTGCCAGCAGCCAACGACAGGGTGGCACAGATACGCAGTATTTT. This translates into CASSQRQGGTDTQYF.

This chain uses TRBV6-5 with TRBJ1-5; D is undetermined. Trimming cost V 10 bases and J 0 bases, with 10 bases left between them. The CDR3 is made up of 13 amino acids. Germline V gives CDR1 MNHEY, CDR2 SVGAGI. The CDR3 is CATRPASNQPQHF. CDR3 nucleotides: TGTGCCACCCGACCGGCTAGCAATCAGCCCCAGCATTTT.

The chain has TRBV7-9 and TRBJ2-3; D may match TRBD1 or TRBD2 (5 bases each). Germline V lookup: CDR1 SEHNR, CDR2 FQNEAQ (reference sequence). The germline V and J ends were trimmed by 1 base and 4 bases, with 9 bases remaining between them. This CDR3 contains 14 residues. The chain's CDR3 is CASSLDRGADTQYF. CDR3 nucleotide sequence: TGTGCCAGCAGCTTAGATCGGGGCGCAGATACGCAGTATTTT.

This chain connects TRBV28 to TRBJ1-5; D is undetermined. Trimming took 6 bases from V and 10 from J, leaving 13 bases between them. This CDR3 comprises 12 residues. The V gene's germline CDR1 is MDHEN and CDR2 SYDVKM. This CDR3 reads CASSPPQFPQHF. The CDR3 DNA follows: TGTGCCAGCAGCCCCCCTCAATTTCCCCAGCATTTT.

This clone has only a few counts. The gene calls are TRBV5-4 and TRBJ1-4; D remains unclear. Trimming shortened V by 2 bases and J by 5 bases, and 1 base separated the two germline ends. This CDR3 spans 11 amino acids. Germline V CDR1 and CDR2: SGHNT, YYREEE (reference sequence). The CDR3, as DNA: TGTGCCAGCAGCTTAAATGAAAAACTGTTTTTT. It yields the protein CASSLNEKLFF. The full variable domain, rest sourced from reference TRBV5-4 and TRBJ1-4, is ETGVTQSPTHLIKTRGQQVTLRCSSQSGHNTVSWYQQALGQGPQFIFQYYREEENGRGNFPPRFSGLQFPNYSSELNVNALELDDSALYLCASSLNEKLFFGSGTQLSVL.

The chain has TRBV6-6 and TRBJ2-7; TRBD1 matches at 10 bases. Per the germline V gene, CDR1 is MNHNY and CDR2 is SVGAGI (reference sequence). This CDR3 region has 14 residues. Losses at the gene ends were 1 base for V and 3 bases for J; bases not matched to a gene: 0. The DNA of the CDR3 is TGTGCCAGCAGTTACTGGACAGGGGGCTACGAGCAGTACTTC. As protein: CASSYWTGGYEQYF.

The chain uses TRBV21-1 and TRBJ2-3. TRBV21-1 is shown as a pseudogene. The CDR3 covers 21 residues. Written as DNA, the CDR3 is TGTGCCAGCAGCAAAGGGAAGTCCGGGCGCGGTCTTAAGGGGGAGGTAGATACGCAGTATTTT. Protein product: CASSKGKSGRGLKGEVDTQYF.

The chain is built from TRBV19 and TRBJ2-5; maybe TRBD2 (6 bases). V was cut by 5 bases and J by 5 bases, with 12 bases left in between. Per the germline V gene, CDR1 is LNHDA and CDR2 is SQIVND (reference sequence). CDR3 length equals 13 residues. The CDR3 DNA sequence: TGTGCCAGTAGTGCTCTGGAGGGCGAGACCCAGTACTTC. Translating it yields CASSALEGETQYF.

The rearrangement links TRBV2 to TRBJ1-5, with a tentative D call TRBD1 (5 bases). V gave up 6 bases and J gave up 1 base, with 13 bases separating them. Germline V gene lookup returns CDR1 SNHLY and CDR2 FYNNEI. This CDR3 is 15 amino acids long. The CDR3 DNA reads TGTGCCAGCAGCGAACTGGGGGAGAGCAATCAGCCCCAGCATTTT. Its protein is CASSELGESNQPQHF. The whole variable domain, remainder taken from reference TRBV2 and TRBJ1-5, is EPEVTQTPSHQVTQMGQEVILRCVPISNHLYFYWYRQILGQKVEFLVSFYNNEISEKSEIFDDQFSVERPDGSNFTLKIRSTKLEDSAMYFCASSELGESNQPQHFGDGTRLSIL.

This chain uses TRBV7-6 with TRBJ2-2, with a possible D match to TRBD2 (5 bases). This CDR3 comprises 16 residues. Germline assignment: CDR1 SGHVS and CDR2 FNYEAQ. V was trimmed by 5 bases and J by 3 bases, leaving 16 bases between them. CDR3 region: CASSPTRLRDTGELFF. The CDR3 DNA sequence: TGTGCCAGCAGCCCCACTAGGTTGAGGGACACCGGGGAGCTGTTTTTT.

This rearrangement joins TRBV4-2 to TRBJ2-7; tentatively, D is TRBD2 (5 bases). CDR1 and CDR2 from the germline V gene are LGHNA and YNFKEQ. V was clipped by 0 bases and J by 4 bases, with 10 bases between them. This CDR3 comprises 14 residues. The CDR3 DNA is TGTGCCAGCAGCCAAGATTGGCCGGGGTACGAGCAGTACTTC. Translating it yields CASSQDWPGYEQYF.

This clone was seen only a few times. The rearrangement links TRBV29-1 to TRBJ1-2; 7 nucleotides line up with TRBD1. CDR3 length: 12 residues. Germline V gene lookup returns CDR1 SQVTM and CDR2 ANQGSEA. J was trimmed by 5 bases and V by 3 bases; bases with no gene match: 3. In DNA form, the CDR3 reads TGCAGCGTTGAGAGGGGGCTTTATGGCTACACCTTC. It translates to CSVERGLYGYTF.

V usage is TRBV19 and J usage is TRBJ1-2; 7 nucleotides match TRBD1. This CDR3 is 16 amino acids long. V shed 5 bases and J 4 bases; nucleotides not matched to a gene: 13. CDR1 is LNHDA and CDR2 is SQIVND in the germline V gene (reference sequence). The CDR3 reads CASSSSGEGGIYGYTF. The DNA for the CDR3 is TGTGCCAGTAGTTCCTCCGGGGAAGGGGGCATCTATGGCTACACCTTC.

The CDR3 region is CASSPWTRQETQYF. CDR3 sequence (DNA): TGTGCCAGCAGTCCATGGACCCGACAAGAGACCCAGTACTTC. The chain combines TRBV6-5 with TRBJ2-5; D gene ambiguous. Germline values: CDR1 MNHEY, CDR2 SVGAGI. Deletions cut 5 bases from V and 2 bases from J, with 12 bases between. The CDR3 consists of 14 residues.

To note about this clone: Other nucleotide sequences in the sample specify the same CDR3. The chain carries TRBV19 and TRBJ1-5, with no clear D. The V gene lost 1 base and the J gene lost 4 bases, with 5 bases spanning the gap. CDR3 length equals 13 residues. Per germline, CDR1 LNHDA and CDR2 SQIVND (reference sequence). This CDR3 reads CASSIVRNQPQHF. DNA of the CDR3: TGTGCCAGTAGTATAGTGAGGAATCAGCCCCAGCATTTT.

The rearrangement links TRBV28 to TRBJ2-2; no clear D gene. Per germline, CDR1 MDHEN and CDR2 SYDVKM. Trimming shortened V by 1 base and J by 0 bases, and 6 bases separated the two germline ends. This CDR3 spans 15 amino acids. DNA for the CDR3: TGTGCCAGCAGTTTATTTACAGCGAACACCGGGGAGCTGTTTTTT. This gives the protein CASSLFTANTGELFF.

This chain uses TRBV10-3 with TRBJ1-5, with D perhaps matching TRBD1 (5 bases). Germline lookup yields CDR1 ENHRY and CDR2 SYGVKD. This CDR3 comprises 13 residues. Trimming stripped 6 bases from V and 6 bases from J, with 12 bases between. CDR3: CAIRGDMGQPQHF. CDR3 bases: TGTGCCATCAGGGGGGATATGGGTCAGCCCCAGCATTTT.

This chain's CDR3 is CASSITGTDNEQFF. The CDR3 DNA follows: TGTGCCAGCAGCATCACCGGGACAGACAATGAGCAGTTCTTC. The rearrangement links TRBV7-2 to TRBJ2-1, with 7 bases aligning to TRBD1. The CDR3 is 14 residues long. From germline, CDR1 is SGHTA and CDR2 FQGNSA. With 5 bases clipped from V and 5 bases from J, the junction kept 6 bases outside the gene matches.

The chain employs TRBV5-6 and TRBJ2-2; TRBD2 aligns across 7 bases. Germline trimming cut 4 bases from V and 0 bases from J; bases unmatched to any gene: 9. Germline V gene sequence: CDR1 SGHDT, CDR2 YYEEEE. The CDR3 contains 17 residues. In DNA, the CDR3 is TGTGCCAGCAGCCCCCCTCGGGCGGGGGCGAACACCGGGGAGCTGTTTTTT. Its translation: CASSPPRAGANTGELFF.

This chain connects TRBV19 to TRBJ2-1; possible D gene TRBD1, 6 bases. The germline V gene has CDR1 LNHDA and CDR2 SQIVND (reference sequence). This CDR3 has 15 amino acids. Trimming cost V 8 bases and J 3 bases, with 17 bases left between them. CDR3 amino acids: CASSPGTHLYNEQFF. The CDR3 DNA reads TGTGCCAGTTCTCCCGGGACACACCTCTACAATGAGCAGTTCTTC.

This chain joins TRBV3-1 (or the pseudogene TRBV3-2) and TRBJ2-5; weak D call: TRBD2 (6 bases). This CDR3 region has 14 residues. Germline V lookup: CDR1 LGHDT, CDR2 YNNKEL (reference sequence). Trimming stripped 1 base from V and 10 bases from J, with 16 bases between. In DNA form, the CDR3 reads TGTGCCAGCAGCCAAGGGGGGAGAGGGAGGAACCAGTACTTC. This encodes CASSQGGRGRNQYF.

The chain has TRBV7-2 and TRBJ1-6; D gene ambiguous. This CDR3 spans 13 amino acids. V lost 5 bases to trimming and J lost 7 bases, with 9 bases between them. Looked up from germline, CDR1 is SGHTA and CDR2 is FQGNSA. CDR3 amino acids: CASSPRRNSPLHF. The CDR3 DNA reads TGTGCCAGCAGCCCCCGTAGGAATTCACCCCTCCACTTT.

The V gene is TRBV10-3, the J gene TRBJ2-7, with TRBD1 matching 7 bases. Trimming at V came to 3 bases and at J to 4 bases, leaving 9 bases not matched to a gene. Germline values: CDR1 ENHRY, CDR2 SYGVKD. The CDR3 covers 15 residues. CDR3 DNA: TGTGCCATCAGTGATCCCGGGACAGTCTTTTACGAGCAGTACTTC. Amino acids: CAISDPGTVFYEQYF.

This chain joins TRBV9 and TRBJ2-1; a possible D gene is TRBD2 (6 bases). V shed 3 bases and J shed 4 bases, with 17 bases lying between them. CDR3 length: 16 residues. The V gene's germline CDR1 is SGDLS and CDR2 YYNGEE. The CDR3 DNA reads TGTGCCAGCAGCGCGTCCGGGCGGGGCGATTACAATGAGCAGTTCTTC. Its protein is CASSASGRGDYNEQFF.

The chain combines TRBV5-4 with TRBJ2-3; D not resolved. Trimming shortened V by 0 bases and J by 6 bases, and 5 bases separated the two germline ends. This CDR3 contains 12 residues. Germline CDR1 and CDR2: SGHNT and YYREEE (reference sequence). CDR3 DNA sequence: TGTGCCAGCAGCTTGGTCGCGGATACGCAGTATTTT. Translated: CASSLVADTQYF.

This CDR3 is CASSPSDRETQYF. CDR3 nucleotide sequence: TGTGCCAGCAGCCCCTCCGATCGTGAGACCCAGTACTTC. V gene TRBV6-2 or TRBV6-3 combines with J gene TRBJ2-5; D is uncertain. The ends were cut back, 6 bases at V and 5 bases at J, with 13 bases in the middle. Germline CDR1 and CDR2: MNHEY and SVGEGT. The CDR3 extends over 13 amino acids.